This passage covers 5 T cell receptor beta chains from one sample sequenced in a study of blood T cell repertoires in COVID-19. Data came from immunoSEQ multiplex PCR; TCRdb stores just in-frame clones and leaves some out. This table holds about 250,000 clones, roughly 88% found once. The sample taken for sequencing was peripheral blood. Receptors originate from a human donor with COVID-19, enrolled during active disease. The donor label of this sample is uncertain.

V usage is TRBV27 and J usage is TRBJ2-7, with D hard to call. Per the germline V gene, CDR1 is MNHEY and CDR2 is SMNVEV (reference sequence). V was shortened by 6 bases and J by 2 bases, with 14 bases between the two germline ends. The CDR3 covers 14 residues. CDR3 amino acids: CASSPASLAYEQYF. CDR3 sequence (DNA): TGTGCCAGCAGCCCTGCTAGTCTAGCCTACGAGCAGTACTTC.

The genes are TRBV4-3 and TRBJ2-7; 11 bases align to TRBD1. The ends lost 4 bases at V and 9 bases at J; junction bases unmatched: 8. Germline CDR1 and CDR2: LGHNA and YSLEER. This CDR3 has 14 amino acids. The CDR3 DNA reads TGCGCCAGCAGCCCCGGGACAGGGGGACTCGTGCAGTACTTC. Its translation: CASSPGTGGLVQYF.

V usage is TRBV29-1 and J usage is TRBJ2-3; D remains unclear. This CDR3 spans 13 amino acids. CDR1 and CDR2 (germline): SQVTM, ANQGSEA. The V gene lost 0 bases and the J gene lost 3 bases, with 7 bases spanning the gap. CDR3 coding DNA: TGCAGCGTTGAAGAGTCCTCGACAGATACGCAGTATTTT. It yields the protein CSVEESSTDTQYF.

The rearrangement uses TRBV9 and TRBJ1-1; 9 bases match TRBD1. Germline lookup yields CDR1 SGDLS and CDR2 YYNGEE. The CDR3 is made up of 15 amino acids. Trimming at V came to 4 bases and at J to 4 bases, leaving 8 bases not matched to a gene. The CDR3 loop is CASSPQTGGFTEAFF. As DNA, the CDR3 is TGTGCCAGCAGCCCACAGACAGGGGGTTTCACTGAAGCTTTCTTT.

This clone was picked up one time. An end of the junction does not agree with germline; a read error may underlie this. This sequence joins TRBV7-7 and TRBJ2-5; TRBD2 aligns across 12 bases. The CDR3 totals 16 residues. CDR1 is SSHAT and CDR2 is FNYEAQ in the germline V gene (reference sequence). CDR3 in amino acids: CASSLGLASGRGTQYF. CDR3 in DNA: TGTGCTAGCAGCTTAGGATTGGCTAGCGGGAGGGGGACCCAGTACTTC.